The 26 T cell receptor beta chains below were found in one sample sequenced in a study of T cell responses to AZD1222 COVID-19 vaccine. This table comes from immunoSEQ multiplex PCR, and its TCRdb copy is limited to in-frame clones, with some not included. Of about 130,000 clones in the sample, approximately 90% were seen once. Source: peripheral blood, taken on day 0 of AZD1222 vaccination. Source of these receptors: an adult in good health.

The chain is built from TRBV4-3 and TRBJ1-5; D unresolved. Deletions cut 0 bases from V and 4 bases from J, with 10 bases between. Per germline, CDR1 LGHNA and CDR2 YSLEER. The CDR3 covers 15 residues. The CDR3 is CASSQDRIRNQPQHF. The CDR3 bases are TGCGCCAGCAGCCAAGATCGGATTAGAAATCAGCCCCAGCATTTT.

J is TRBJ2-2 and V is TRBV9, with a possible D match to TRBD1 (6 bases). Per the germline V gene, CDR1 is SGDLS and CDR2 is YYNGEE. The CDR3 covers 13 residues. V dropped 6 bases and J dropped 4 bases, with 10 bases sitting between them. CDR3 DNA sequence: TGTGCCAGCAAAACAGGGAGCACCGGGGAGCTGTTTTTT. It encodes CASKTGSTGELFF.

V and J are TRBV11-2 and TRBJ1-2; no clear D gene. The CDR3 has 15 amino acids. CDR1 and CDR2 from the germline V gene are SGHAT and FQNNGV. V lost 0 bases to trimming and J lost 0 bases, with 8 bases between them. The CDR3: CASSLDRQSNYGYTF. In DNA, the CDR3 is TGTGCCAGCAGCTTAGATCGGCAGTCTAACTATGGCTACACCTTC.

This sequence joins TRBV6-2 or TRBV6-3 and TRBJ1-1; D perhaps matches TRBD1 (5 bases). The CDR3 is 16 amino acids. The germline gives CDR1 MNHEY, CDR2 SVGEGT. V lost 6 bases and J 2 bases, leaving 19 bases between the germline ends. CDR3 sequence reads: CASSPAMGRENTEAFF. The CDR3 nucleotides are TGTGCCAGCAGCCCCGCGATGGGGCGTGAAAACACTGAAGCTTTCTTT.

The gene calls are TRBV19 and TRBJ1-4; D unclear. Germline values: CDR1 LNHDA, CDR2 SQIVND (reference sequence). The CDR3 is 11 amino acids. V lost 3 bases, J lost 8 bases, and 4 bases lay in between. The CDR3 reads CASSIQEKLFF. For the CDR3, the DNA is TGTGCCAGTAGTATTCAGGAAAAACTGTTTTTT. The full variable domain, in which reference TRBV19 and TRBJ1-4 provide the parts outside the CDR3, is DGGITQSPKYLFRKEGQNVTLSCEQNLNHDAMYWYRQDPGQGLRLIYYSQIVNDFQKGDIAEGYSVSREKKESFPLTVTSAQKNPTAFYLCASSIQEKLFFGSGTQLSVL.

The CDR3 loop reads CASSHPGESTGDEQFF. DNA of the CDR3: TGTGCCAGTAGTCATCCGGGGGAATCCACGGGCGATGAGCAGTTCTTC. The chain links TRBV19 to TRBJ2-1, with D possibly matching TRBD2 (6 bases). The V end lost 5 bases, the J end lost 8 bases, and 22 bases lay between the germline ends. This CDR3 has 16 amino acids. The germline V gene encodes CDR1 LNHDA and CDR2 SQIVND (reference sequence).

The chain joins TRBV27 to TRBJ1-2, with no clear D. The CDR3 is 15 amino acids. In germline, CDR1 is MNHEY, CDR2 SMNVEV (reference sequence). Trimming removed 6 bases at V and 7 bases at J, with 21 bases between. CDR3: CASSLQRTADGGYTF. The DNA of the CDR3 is TGTGCCAGCAGCCTACAAAGGACGGCGGATGGTGGCTACACCTTC.

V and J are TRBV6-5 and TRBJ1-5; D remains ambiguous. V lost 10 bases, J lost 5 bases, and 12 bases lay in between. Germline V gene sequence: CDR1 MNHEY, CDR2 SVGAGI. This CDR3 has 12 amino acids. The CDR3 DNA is TGTGCCACCCTTTGGATGCATCAGCCCCAGCATTTT. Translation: CATLWMHQPQHF.

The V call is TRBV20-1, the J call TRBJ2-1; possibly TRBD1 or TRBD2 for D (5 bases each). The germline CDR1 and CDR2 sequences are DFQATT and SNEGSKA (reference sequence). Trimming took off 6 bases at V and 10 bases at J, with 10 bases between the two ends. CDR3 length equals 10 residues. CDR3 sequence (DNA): TGCAGTGCCCGGGGCCGGGAGCAGTTCTTC. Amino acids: CSARGREQFF.

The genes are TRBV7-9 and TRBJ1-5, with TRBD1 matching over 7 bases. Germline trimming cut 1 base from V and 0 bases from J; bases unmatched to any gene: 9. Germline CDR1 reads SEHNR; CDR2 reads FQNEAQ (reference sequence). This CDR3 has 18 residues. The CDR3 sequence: CASSLGVGTAYSNQPQHF. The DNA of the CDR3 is TGTGCCAGCAGCTTAGGGGTGGGGACAGCTTATAGCAATCAGCCCCAGCATTTT.

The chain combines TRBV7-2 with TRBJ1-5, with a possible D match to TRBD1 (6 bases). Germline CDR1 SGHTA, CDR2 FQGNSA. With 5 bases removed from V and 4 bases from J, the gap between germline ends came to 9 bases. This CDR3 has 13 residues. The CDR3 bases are TGTGCCAGCAGCAGACAGGTGAATCAGCCCCAGCATTTT. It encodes CASSRQVNQPQHF.

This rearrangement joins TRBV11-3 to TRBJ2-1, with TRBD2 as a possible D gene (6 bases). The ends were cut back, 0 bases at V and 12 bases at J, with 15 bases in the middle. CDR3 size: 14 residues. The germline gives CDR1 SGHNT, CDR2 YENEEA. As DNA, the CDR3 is TGTGCCAGCAGCTTAGATCACGGGCTGGGAGGGCAGTTCTTC. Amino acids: CASSLDHGLGGQFF.

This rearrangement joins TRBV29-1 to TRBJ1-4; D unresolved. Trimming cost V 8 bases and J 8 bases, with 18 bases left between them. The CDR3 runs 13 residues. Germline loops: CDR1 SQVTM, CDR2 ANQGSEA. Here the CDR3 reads CSSIGRVGEKLFF. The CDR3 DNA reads TGCAGCTCCATAGGGAGGGTCGGGGAAAAACTGTTTTTT.

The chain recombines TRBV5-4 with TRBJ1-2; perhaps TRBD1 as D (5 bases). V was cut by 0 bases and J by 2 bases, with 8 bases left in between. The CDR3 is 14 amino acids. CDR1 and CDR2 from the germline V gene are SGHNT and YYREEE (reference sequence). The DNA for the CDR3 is TGTGCCAGCAGCTTGGGTCAGGGCAACTATGGCTACACCTTC. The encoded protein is CASSLGQGNYGYTF.

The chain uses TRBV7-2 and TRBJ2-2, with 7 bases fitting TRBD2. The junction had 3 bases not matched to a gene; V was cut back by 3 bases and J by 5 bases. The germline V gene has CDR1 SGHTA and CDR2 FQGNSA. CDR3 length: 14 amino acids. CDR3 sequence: CASSLGGGTGELFF. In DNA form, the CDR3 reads TGTGCCAGCAGCTTGGGCGGGGGTACCGGGGAGCTGTTTTTT.

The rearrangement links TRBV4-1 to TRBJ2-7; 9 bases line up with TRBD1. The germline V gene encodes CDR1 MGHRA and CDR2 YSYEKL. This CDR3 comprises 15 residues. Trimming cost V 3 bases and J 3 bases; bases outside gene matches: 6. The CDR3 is CASSQRTGADYEQYF. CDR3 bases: TGCGCCAGCAGCCAGAGGACAGGGGCGGACTACGAGCAGTACTTC.

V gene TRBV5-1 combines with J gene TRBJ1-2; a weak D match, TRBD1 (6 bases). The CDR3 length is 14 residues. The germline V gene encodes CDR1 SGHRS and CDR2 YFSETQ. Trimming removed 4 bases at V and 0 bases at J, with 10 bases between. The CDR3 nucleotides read TGCGCCAGCAGCCGCGACAGGACTAACTATGGCTACACCTTC. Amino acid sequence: CASSRDRTNYGYTF. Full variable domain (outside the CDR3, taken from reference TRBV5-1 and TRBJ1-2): KAGVTQTPRYLIKTRGQQVTLSCSPISGHRSVSWYQQTPGQGLQFLFEYFSETQRNKGNFPGRFSGRQFSNSRSEMNVSTLELGDSALYLCASSRDRTNYGYTFGSGTRLTVV.

The CDR3 sequence: CASSSGVFFGYTF. Written as DNA, the CDR3 is TGTGCCAGCAGTTCAGGGGTTTTTTTTGGCTACACCTTC. This chain connects TRBV6-5 to TRBJ1-2; a possible D gene is TRBD1 (6 bases). V was clipped by 4 bases and J by 7 bases, with 13 bases between them. Looked up from germline, CDR1 is MNHEY and CDR2 is SVGAGI. CDR3 length equals 13 residues.

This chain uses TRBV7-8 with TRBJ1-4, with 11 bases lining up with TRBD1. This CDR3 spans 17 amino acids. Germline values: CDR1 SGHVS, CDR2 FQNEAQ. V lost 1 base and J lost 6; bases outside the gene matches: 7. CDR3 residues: CASSLGFLGQGDEKLFF. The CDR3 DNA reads TGTGCCAGCAGCTTAGGATTTTTGGGACAGGGGGATGAAAAACTGTTTTTT.

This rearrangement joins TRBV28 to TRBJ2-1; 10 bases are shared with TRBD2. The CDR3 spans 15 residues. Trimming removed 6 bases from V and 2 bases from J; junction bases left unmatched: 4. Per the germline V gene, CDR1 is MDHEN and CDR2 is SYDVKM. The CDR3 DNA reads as TGTGCCAGCAGAATTCTAGCGGGGGCCTACAATGAGCAGTTCTTC. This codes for CASRILAGAYNEQFF. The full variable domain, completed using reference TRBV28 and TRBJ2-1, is DVKVTQSSRYLVKRTGEKVFLECVQDMDHENMFWYRQDPGLGLRLIYFSYDVKMKEKGDIPEGYSVSREKKERFSLILESASTNQTSMYLCASRILAGAYNEQFFGPGTRLTVL.

CDR3 sequence (DNA): TGTGCCAGCAGCCAAGATTCCGGGAGTAGCACAGATACGCAGTATTTT. This sequence encodes CASSQDSGSSTDTQYF. The gene calls are TRBV3-1 (or the pseudogene TRBV3-2) and TRBJ2-3, with a possible D match to TRBD2 (6 bases). Germline CDR1 is LGHDT and CDR2 is YNNKEL (reference sequence). The ends were cut back, 0 bases at V and 0 bases at J, with 10 bases in the middle. The CDR3 spans 16 residues.

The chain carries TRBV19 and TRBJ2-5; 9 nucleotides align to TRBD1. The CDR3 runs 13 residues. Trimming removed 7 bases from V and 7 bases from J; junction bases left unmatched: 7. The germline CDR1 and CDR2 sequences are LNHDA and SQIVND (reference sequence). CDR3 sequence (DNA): TGTGCCAGTATGGAGACAGGGGGACTGACCCAGTACTTC. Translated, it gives CASMETGGLTQYF.

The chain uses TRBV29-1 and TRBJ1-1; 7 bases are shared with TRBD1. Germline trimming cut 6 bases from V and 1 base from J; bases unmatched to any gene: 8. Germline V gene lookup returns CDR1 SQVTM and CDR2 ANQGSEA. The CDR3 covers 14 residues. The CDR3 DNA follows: TGCAGCGTGGACAGGACGGATAAGAACACTGAAGCTTTCTTT. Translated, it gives CSVDRTDKNTEAFF.

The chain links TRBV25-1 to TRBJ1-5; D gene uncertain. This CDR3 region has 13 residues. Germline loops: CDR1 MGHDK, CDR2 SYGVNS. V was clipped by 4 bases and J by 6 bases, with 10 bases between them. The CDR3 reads CASSVGLGQPQHF. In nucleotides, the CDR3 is TGTGCCAGCAGTGTAGGTCTAGGTCAGCCCCAGCATTTT.

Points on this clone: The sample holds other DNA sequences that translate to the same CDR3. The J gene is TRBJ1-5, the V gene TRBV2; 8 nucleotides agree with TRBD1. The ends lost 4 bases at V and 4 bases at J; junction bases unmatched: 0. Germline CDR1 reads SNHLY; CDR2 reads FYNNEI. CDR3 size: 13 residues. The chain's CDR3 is CASSGTGNQPQHF. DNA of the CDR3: TGTGCCAGCAGTGGGACAGGGAATCAGCCCCAGCATTTT.

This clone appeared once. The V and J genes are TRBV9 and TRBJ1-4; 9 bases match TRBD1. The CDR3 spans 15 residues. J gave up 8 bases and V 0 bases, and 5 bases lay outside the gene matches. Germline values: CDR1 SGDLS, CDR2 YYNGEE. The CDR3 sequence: CASSVGDRVYEKLFF. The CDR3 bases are TGTGCCAGCAGCGTAGGGGACAGGGTCTACGAAAAACTGTTTTTT.